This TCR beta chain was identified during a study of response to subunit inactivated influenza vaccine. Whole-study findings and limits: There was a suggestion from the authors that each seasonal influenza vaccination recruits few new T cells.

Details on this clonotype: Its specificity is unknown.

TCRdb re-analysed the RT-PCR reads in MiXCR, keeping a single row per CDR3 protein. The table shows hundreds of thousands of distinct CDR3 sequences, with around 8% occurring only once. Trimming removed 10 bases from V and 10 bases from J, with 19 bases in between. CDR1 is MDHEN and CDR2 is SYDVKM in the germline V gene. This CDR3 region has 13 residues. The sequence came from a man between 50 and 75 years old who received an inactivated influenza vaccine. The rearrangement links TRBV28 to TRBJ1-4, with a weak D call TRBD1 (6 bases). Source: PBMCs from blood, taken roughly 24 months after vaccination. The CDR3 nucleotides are TGTGCCACCTCGGATTCTAACAGGGCAAAACTGTTTTTT. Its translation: CATSDSNRAKLFF. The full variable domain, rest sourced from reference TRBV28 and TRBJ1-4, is DVKVTQSSRYLVKRTGEKVFLECVQDMDHENMFWYRQDPGLGLRLIYFSYDVKMKEKGDIPEGYSVSREKKERFSLILESASTNQTSMYLCATSDSNRAKLFFGSGTQLSVL.